A single sample is the source of the 20 T cell receptor beta chains below, sequenced in a study of identical twins. TCRdb passed the 5' RACE reads through MiXCR, listing each CDR3 protein once. The sample yields 650,000 to 800,000 distinct CDR3 sequences, around 8.6% seen once. Separately, the same data were catalogued under a study of yellow fever vaccine responses in identical twins.

The sample taken for sequencing was PBMCs. The receptor set was obtained from a woman between 18 and 30 years old in good health.

In its sample, this clonotype was seen a few times. The chain carries TRBV11-2 and TRBJ2-7, with D possibly being TRBD2 (6 bases). The CDR3 is made up of 17 amino acids. V shed 0 bases and J shed 6 bases, with 21 bases lying between them. From germline, CDR1 is SGHAT and CDR2 FQNNGV. DNA of the CDR3: TGTGCCAGCAGCTTAGACGGTGCGGGACGTCTTGGGGGCGAGCAGTACTTC. Amino acid sequence: CASSLDGAGRLGGEQYF.

This clonotype was seen at least ten times. The V gene is TRBV12-3 or TRBV12-4, the J gene TRBJ2-7; no reliable D call. The CDR3 totals 14 residues. Trimming took 1 base from V and 7 from J, leaving 14 bases between them. For the CDR3, the DNA is TGTGCCAGCAGTTTAGTAGGCGGCCTGAAAGAGCAGTACTTC. The encoded protein is CASSLVGGLKEQYF.

This clonotype was seen a handful of times. The chain combines TRBV6-2 or TRBV6-3 with TRBJ2-5; D is unresolved. Trimming left V 8 bases short and J 3 bases short, with 13 bases between. Looked up from germline, CDR1 is MNHEY and CDR2 is SVGEGT. The CDR3 consists of 13 residues. CDR3 nucleotides: TGTGCCAGCTCGGCCAAAGAAGAAGAGACCCAGTACTTC. Amino acid sequence: CASSAKEEETQYF.

The gene calls are TRBV28 and TRBJ1-2; D perhaps matches TRBD1 (5 bases). CDR1 is MDHEN, CDR2 SYDVKM, per germline. The CDR3 covers 15 residues. V was clipped by 5 bases and J by 4 bases, with 17 bases between them. CDR3 protein: CASSQPREGIYGYTF. For the CDR3, the DNA is TGTGCCAGCAGTCAACCCCGGGAGGGGATCTATGGCTACACCTTC.

This clonotype was counted ten times or more. V and J are TRBV4-3 and TRBJ2-1, with D possibly being TRBD2 (5 bases). The germline V and J ends were trimmed by 1 base and 3 bases, with 16 bases remaining between them. Germline-derived CDR1 and CDR2 are LGHNA and YSLEER. The CDR3 contains 17 residues. In nucleotides, the CDR3 is TGCGCCAGCAGCCAAGTGAGGGCTGCAAGGAACTACAATGAGCAGTTCTTC. Translating gives CASSQVRAARNYNEQFF.

This clonotype came up a few times. The chain has TRBV11-2 and TRBJ2-3; TRBD2 is a possible D gene (7 bases). V lost 6 bases and J lost 0, with 16 bases in between. Germline V lookup: CDR1 SGHAT, CDR2 FQNNGV. This CDR3 has 16 residues. CDR3 nucleotides: TGTGCCAGCAGGATTGGACGGGGGGCTAGCACAGATACGCAGTATTTT. Its translation: CASRIGRGASTDTQYF.

This clonotype was seen at least ten times. The V gene is TRBV10-3, the J gene TRBJ2-2; a weak D match, TRBD1 (5 bases). The CDR3 loop spans 15 amino acids. The V end lost 4 bases, the J end lost 4 bases, and 13 bases lay between the germline ends. Germline CDR1 reads ENHRY; CDR2 reads SYGVKD. The DNA for the CDR3 is TGTGCCATCAGTGGAGTAGGGGCGGCCACCGGGGAGCTGTTTTTT. This translates into CAISGVGAATGELFF.

This clonotype was recorded a few times. V usage is TRBV4-1 and J usage is TRBJ2-2; D unclear. Deletions cut 0 bases from V and 3 bases from J, with 8 bases between. This CDR3 contains 15 residues. The germline CDR1 and CDR2 sequences are MGHRA and YSYEKL. This CDR3 is CASSQELGYTGELFF. CDR3 nucleotides: TGCGCCAGCAGCCAAGAACTGGGATACACCGGGGAGCTGTTTTTT.

The genes are TRBV6-1 and TRBJ2-1, with D unresolved. Germline V CDR1 and CDR2: MNHNS, SASEGT. The ends were cut back, 6 bases at V and 0 bases at J, with 9 bases in the middle. There are 14 residues in the CDR3. The CDR3 loop is CASSEFSSYNEQFF. CDR3 DNA sequence: TGTGCCAGCAGCGAATTTAGCTCCTACAATGAGCAGTTCTTC.

There are many counts of this clonotype. The chain links TRBV4-3 to TRBJ1-1, with no clear D. V was clipped by 1 base and J by 1 base, with 10 bases between them. This CDR3 comprises 15 residues. Germline V gene sequence: CDR1 LGHNA, CDR2 YSLEER. The CDR3 here is CASSQGPLANTEAFF. The CDR3 DNA reads TGCGCCAGCAGCCAAGGGCCTTTGGCGAACACTGAAGCTTTCTTT.

In its sample, this clonotype was seen many times. The chain employs TRBV7-9 and TRBJ2-7, with 9 bases that match TRBD2. Germline V gives CDR1 SEHNR, CDR2 FQNEAQ (reference sequence). V was clipped by 4 bases and J by 4 bases; unmatched bases: 5. The CDR3 has 14 residues. The chain's CDR3 is CASSSSGTLYEQYF. CDR3 coding DNA: TGTGCCAGCAGCTCTAGCGGGACCCTATACGAGCAGTACTTC.

This clonotype was seen more than once but under ten times. This chain links TRBV3-1 with TRBJ2-3, with unresolved D. V lost 1 base and J lost 4, with 9 bases in between. Germline assignment: CDR1 LGHDT and CDR2 YNNKEL (reference sequence). The CDR3 is 14 residues long. The CDR3 protein is CASSQGVHPDTQYF. The CDR3 DNA is TGTGCCAGCAGCCAAGGTGTCCACCCAGATACGCAGTATTTT.

The chain has TRBV10-3 and TRBJ1-1, with 10 bases fitting TRBD1. Trimming at V came to 3 bases and at J to 4 bases, leaving 8 bases not matched to a gene. The CDR3 contains 16 residues. Per the germline V gene, CDR1 is ENHRY and CDR2 is SYGVKD. CDR3 region: CAISDPSTGGITEAFF. The CDR3 DNA sequence: TGTGCCATCAGTGACCCATCGACAGGGGGCATCACTGAAGCTTTCTTT.

Only a few counts were recorded for this clonotype. The rearrangement uses TRBV5-6 and TRBJ2-7, with D maybe TRBD2 (5 bases). Germline lookup yields CDR1 SGHDT and CDR2 YYEEEE. The length of the CDR3 is 15 residues. V gave up 4 bases and J gave up 3 bases, with 17 bases separating them. CDR3 nucleotides: TGTGCCAGCAGCATGGCCCCTGACGGGGACTACGAGCAGTACTTC. Translation gives CASSMAPDGDYEQYF.

This chain links TRBV20-1 with TRBJ2-1; D not certain. Germline V gene sequence: CDR1 DFQATT, CDR2 SNEGSKA (reference sequence). The CDR3 has 13 residues. V was cut by 2 bases and J by 6 bases, with 11 bases left in between. The CDR3 protein is CSARQETGNEQFF. CDR3 in DNA: TGCAGTGCTAGACAGGAGACGGGCAATGAGCAGTTCTTC.

This clonotype was seen repeatedly, ten times or more. The chain couples TRBV6-6 to TRBJ2-7; D is possibly TRBD1 or TRBD2 (5 bases each). V was cut by 5 bases and J by 0 bases, with 17 bases left in between. Germline CDR1 and CDR2: MNHNY and SVGAGI (reference sequence). This CDR3 is built from 16 residues. For the CDR3, the DNA is TGTGCCAGCAGTGCAACCATGGGACGGTCCTCCTACGAGCAGTACTTC. Translation gives CASSATMGRSSYEQYF.

This chain joins TRBV6-5 and TRBJ2-2; TRBD1 is a possible D gene (5 bases). CDR3 size: 16 residues. Trimming took off 2 bases at V and 6 bases at J, with 16 bases between the two ends. The germline V gene has CDR1 MNHEY and CDR2 SVGAGI. The CDR3 protein is CASSYLSRGAPGELFF. DNA for the CDR3: TGTGCCAGCAGTTACCTCAGTAGGGGCGCCCCCGGGGAGCTGTTTTTT.

V is TRBV15 and J is TRBJ1-5; D unresolved. V lost 0 bases and J lost 3, with 6 bases in between. This CDR3 contains 14 residues. Germline V lookup: CDR1 LNHNV, CDR2 YYDKDF (reference sequence). The CDR3 protein is CATSRDEDNQPQHF. The CDR3 coding sequence is TGTGCCACCAGCAGAGATGAGGACAATCAGCCCCAGCATTTT.

The chain uses TRBV5-1 and TRBJ2-1, with 7 bases aligning to TRBD1. This CDR3 region has 13 residues. V lost 7 bases to trimming and J lost 5 bases; unmatched junction nucleotides: 6. Germline V gene sequence: CDR1 SGHRS, CDR2 YFSETQ. The CDR3 coding sequence is TGCGCCAGCGCAAGGGACAGAAACAATGAGCAGTTCTTC. Translating gives CASARDRNNEQFF.

This clonotype was detected only a few times. The chain links TRBV7-2 to TRBJ2-1; D is perhaps TRBD2 (5 bases). Germline V gene sequence: CDR1 SGHTA, CDR2 FQGNSA. Trimming pared 4 bases from V and 13 bases from J, leaving 14 bases between. The CDR3 loop spans 12 amino acids. The CDR3 coding sequence is TGTGCCAGCAGCTCCAGGACGGGGTTTCAGTTCTTC. Translating gives CASSSRTGFQFF. The full variable domain, with the rest looked up from reference TRBV7-2 and TRBJ2-1, is GAGVSQSPSNKVTEKGKDVELRCDPISGHTALYWYRQSLGQGLEFLIYFQGNSAPDKSGLPSDRFSAERTGGSVSTLTIQRTQQEDSAVYLCASSSRTGFQFFGPGTRLTVL.